This TCR beta chain derives from a study of T cell repertoires in cytomegalovirus infection. Study background: Carrying CMV and the relevant HLA type showed in public TCR beta signatures.

In TCRdb, the reads were re-called with MiXCR into one record per CDR3 protein. Counted here are more than 200,000 distinct CDR3 sequences, approximately 9.2% occurring once; the ten biggest clones make up more than 13%. Many counts were recorded for this clonotype. Its antigen remains unidentified. Overall study findings and caveats: Totalled public TCR beta family frequency picked out people who carried CMV plus the relevant HLA.

J was trimmed by 8 bases and V by 5 bases; bases with no gene match: 18. CDR1 is LNHDA and CDR2 is SQIVND in the germline V gene (reference sequence). This CDR3 contains 18 residues. Sequencing was carried out using PBMCs. This clonotype was obtained from a human donor in good health (CMV status not recorded). Some clones in this sample may be carry-over from other donors' samples. This rearrangement joins TRBV19 to TRBJ1-4, with 9 positions matching TRBD1. In nucleotides, the CDR3 is TGTGCCAGTAGTCCCTCCCCGGGACAGGGAACATCAAGCGAAAAACTGTTTTTT. Amino acid sequence: CASSPSPGQGTSSEKLFF.